What follows are 19 T cell receptor beta chains derived from one specimen sequenced in a study of blood T cell repertoires in COVID-19. Sequencing used immunoSEQ multiplex PCR; TCRdb keeps in-frame clones, though not all of them. In the table there are approximately 300,000 clones, about nine tenths of which are singletons. The material sequenced was PBMCs or T cells enriched from blood (not recorded which). The source of these receptors is a man aged 55 to 70 who had recovered from COVID-19.

The chain recombines TRBV4-3 with TRBJ2-3; 9 nucleotides agree with TRBD1. Germline CDR1 LGHNA, CDR2 YSLEER. Losses at the gene ends were 1 base for V and 1 base for J; bases not matched to a gene: 9. This CDR3 comprises 18 residues. CDR3 in amino acids: CASSQGKQGAGGTDTQYF. The CDR3 DNA sequence: TGCGCCAGCAGCCAAGGGAAACAGGGGGCCGGGGGCACAGATACGCAGTATTTT.

CDR3 protein: CASRSGQGNDYGYTF. In DNA form, the CDR3 reads TGCGCCAGCAGGTCTGGACAGGGCAACGACTATGGCTACACCTTC. The J gene is TRBJ1-2, the V gene TRBV5-1; 8 bases are shared with TRBD1. Losses at the gene ends were 5 bases for V and 3 bases for J; bases not matched to a gene: 9. This CDR3 spans 15 amino acids. Per germline, CDR1 SGHRS and CDR2 YFSETQ.

About this clone: One junction end disagrees with the germline gene, perhaps due to a read error. The chain has TRBV28 and TRBJ2-2, with D possibly TRBD1 on 5 matching bases. The V gene's germline CDR1 is MDHEN and CDR2 SYDVKM. This CDR3 is built from 15 residues. The DNA of the CDR3 is TGTGCCAGCAGTTTATCGCCAGGGAACGCCGGGGAGCTGTTTTTT. Its protein is CASSLSPGNAGELFF. The whole variable domain, filled in from reference TRBV28 and TRBJ2-2, reads DVKVTQSSRYLVKRTGEKVFLECVQDMDHENMFWYRQDPGLGLRLIYFSYDVKMKEKGDIPEGYSVSREKKERFSLILESASTNQTSMYLCASSLSPGNAGELFFGEGSRLTVL.

The chain has TRBV3-1 (or the pseudogene TRBV3-2) and TRBJ1-2; D uncertain. Germline V CDR1 and CDR2: LGHDT, YNNKEL (reference sequence). This CDR3 spans 13 amino acids. V dropped 1 base and J dropped 6 bases, with 9 bases sitting between them. The CDR3 bases are TGTGCCAGCAGCCAAGGTTACGGGAATGGCTACACCTTC. As protein: CASSQGYGNGYTF.

V gene TRBV5-4 combines with J gene TRBJ2-3; D possibly corresponds to TRBD2 (5 bases). V shed 5 bases and J shed 0 bases, with 16 bases lying between them. From germline, CDR1 is SGHNT and CDR2 YYREEE (reference sequence). There are 16 residues in the CDR3. CDR3 region: CASRGSGNFSTDTQYF. The CDR3 region has the DNA TGTGCCAGCAGGGGATCCGGGAATTTTAGCACAGATACGCAGTATTTT.

The rearrangement links TRBV4-3 to TRBJ1-1; no definite D call. The CDR3 has 15 residues. CDR1 LGHNA and CDR2 YSLEER come from the germline V gene. Trimming cost V 1 base and J 4 bases, with 13 bases left between them. The CDR3 sequence is CASSQGGSVGTEAFF. CDR3 in DNA: TGCGCCAGCAGCCAAGGAGGTTCAGTTGGCACTGAAGCTTTCTTT.

The CDR3 loop is CASSGGTGGTNEKLFF. The CDR3 coding sequence is TGCGCCAGCAGCGGAGGGACAGGGGGCACTAATGAAAAACTGTTTTTT. The chain joins TRBV5-1 to TRBJ1-4; 12 bases agree with TRBD1. The CDR3 totals 16 residues. V was pared by 4 bases and J by 2 bases, with 3 bases of the junction left unmatched. CDR1 and CDR2 from the germline V gene are SGHRS and YFSETQ.

V is TRBV19 and J is TRBJ2-7, with D maybe TRBD1 (6 bases). Trimming cost V 0 bases and J 2 bases, with 17 bases left between them. Germline CDR1 LNHDA, CDR2 SQIVND (reference sequence). The CDR3 runs 17 residues. In DNA form, the CDR3 reads TGTGCCAGTAGTATAGATCCCATACCGGGACAACCCTACGAGCAGTACTTC. The encoded protein is CASSIDPIPGQPYEQYF.

The CDR3 coding sequence is TGTGCCAGAAACCCGACAGGCCGTATTGCAAGGACTAGCTCATACAATGAGCAGTTCTTC. It codes for CARNPTGRIARTSSYNEQFF. J is TRBJ2-1 and V is TRBV21-1; TRBD2, the table's D call, lacks a check against the DNA. TRBV21-1 is a pseudogene segment. The CDR3 length is 20 residues.

V is TRBV19 and J is TRBJ1-5; 12 bases are shared with TRBD1. The length of the CDR3 is 17 residues. Trimming at V came to 7 bases and at J to 6 bases, leaving 13 bases not matched to a gene. Germline V lookup: CDR1 LNHDA, CDR2 SQIVND (reference sequence). The chain's CDR3 is CASTTGQGAFSGQPQHF. CDR3 DNA sequence: TGTGCCAGTACCACGGGACAGGGGGCGTTTTCCGGTCAGCCCCAGCATTTT.

The V call is TRBV5-5, the J call TRBJ2-1, with 10 nucleotides matching TRBD1. Germline assignment: CDR1 SGHKS and CDR2 YYEKEE (reference sequence). CDR3 size: 16 residues. V lost 2 bases, J lost 7 bases, and 9 bases stayed unmatched. The DNA for the CDR3 is TGTGCCAGCAGCTTTAGAACCGGGACAGGGGTAAATGAGCAGTTCTTC. Its protein product is CASSFRTGTGVNEQFF.

This clone was observed a few times. This chain links TRBV15 with TRBJ1-2; TRBD1 matches at 7 bases. Per the germline V gene, CDR1 is LNHNV and CDR2 is YYDKDF (reference sequence). This CDR3 is built from 17 residues. Trimming took 0 bases from V and 8 from J; bases not matched to a gene: 15. CDR3 amino acids: CATSREEGARLPSGYTF. DNA for the CDR3: TGTGCCACCAGCAGAGAGGAGGGGGCGCGGTTACCAAGCGGCTACACCTTC.

The J gene is TRBJ2-1, the V gene TRBV14, with 10 bases fitting TRBD2. J lost 8 bases, V lost 4 bases, and 11 bases had no gene match. The CDR3 length is 16 residues. The germline V gene has CDR1 SGHDN and CDR2 FVKESK. CDR3 sequence reads: CASSPYRLAGSDEQFF. CDR3 sequence (DNA): TGTGCCAGCAGCCCCTACCGACTAGCGGGTTCCGATGAGCAGTTCTTC.

This clone was detected a few times. The V and J genes are TRBV29-1 and TRBJ2-7; TRBD2 aligns across 8 bases. The CDR3 has 13 amino acids. Germline assignment: CDR1 SQVTM and CDR2 ANQGSEA. Trimming cost V 5 bases and J 5 bases; bases outside gene matches: 8. CDR3 nucleotides: TGCAGCGTTAATTCCGGGACTAGTAACGAGCAGTACTTC. Translated, it gives CSVNSGTSNEQYF.

The CDR3 DNA sequence: TGTGCCAGCAGTTTCCCCGGGACAGGGGGGCTAGCCCTCCACTTT. Translated, it gives CASSFPGTGGLALHF. The rearrangement uses TRBV6-6 and TRBJ1-6; TRBD1 aligns across 11 bases. Germline CDR1 MNHNY, CDR2 SVGAGI (reference sequence). V shed 4 bases, J shed 14 bases, and the junction held 10 bases outside the gene matches. This CDR3 contains 15 residues.

The gene calls are TRBV7-9 and TRBJ2-3; D gene unclear. The CDR3 runs 12 residues. The V gene's germline CDR1 is SEHNR and CDR2 FQNEAQ (reference sequence). V was clipped by 6 bases and J by 6 bases, with 10 bases between them. This CDR3 is CASSPYGDTQYF. In DNA, the CDR3 is TGTGCCAGCAGTCCCTACGGGGATACGCAGTATTTT. Variable domain in full (rest from reference TRBV7-9 and TRBJ2-3): DTGVSQNPRHKITKRGQNVTFRCDPISEHNRLYWYRQTLGQGPEFLTYFQNEAQLEKSRLLSDRFSAERPKGSFSTLEIQRTEQGDSAMYLCASSPYGDTQYFGPGTRLTVL.

The rearrangement uses TRBV5-6 and TRBJ2-7; tentatively, D is TRBD2 (6 bases). The CDR3 has 16 residues. Trimming removed 4 bases from V and 3 bases from J, with 20 bases in between. Germline values: CDR1 SGHDT, CDR2 YYEEEE. This CDR3 reads CASSVRYHRENYEQYF. The CDR3 nucleotides are TGTGCCAGCAGCGTTCGATACCACCGGGAGAACTACGAGCAGTACTTC.

The rearrangement uses TRBV30 and TRBJ1-4, with 9 bases identical to TRBD1. The trim removed 1 base at V and 10 bases at J, leaving 10 bases unmatched. Germline V gene sequence: CDR1 GTSNPN, CDR2 SVGIG (reference sequence). This CDR3 contains 15 residues. The CDR3 reads CAWSARDREVRKLFF. In DNA form, the CDR3 reads TGTGCCTGGAGTGCCAGGGACAGGGAGGTACGAAAACTGTTTTTT.

The chain combines TRBV24-1 with TRBJ2-3; 12 bases are a match to TRBD1. The CDR3 spans 13 residues. V dropped 12 bases and J dropped 6; count of bases not matched to a gene: 6. The germline V gene has CDR1 KGHDR and CDR2 SFDVKD. CDR3 sequence (DNA): TGTGCCTCCGGGACAGGGGGCGTGGATACGCAGTATTTT. It codes for CASGTGGVDTQYF.